This TCR beta chain was sequenced in a study of technical replicates of blood from several donors. Germline V CDR1 and CDR2: SQVTM, ANQGSEA. CDR3 length: 12 amino acids. Trimming stripped 3 bases from V and 5 bases from J, with 10 bases between. Repertoires were generated with immunoSEQ multiplex PCR, while TCRdb's copy carries only in-frame clones and drops some. In the table there are roughly 15,000 clones, roughly four fifths of which are singletons. The J gene is TRBJ2-5, the V gene TRBV29-1; no firm D call. Sequenced sample: PBMCs. The sequence came from a human donor in good health. The CDR3 DNA is TGCAGCGTTGATTATGTTTCGGAGACCCAGTACTTC. Its translation: CSVDYVSETQYF.